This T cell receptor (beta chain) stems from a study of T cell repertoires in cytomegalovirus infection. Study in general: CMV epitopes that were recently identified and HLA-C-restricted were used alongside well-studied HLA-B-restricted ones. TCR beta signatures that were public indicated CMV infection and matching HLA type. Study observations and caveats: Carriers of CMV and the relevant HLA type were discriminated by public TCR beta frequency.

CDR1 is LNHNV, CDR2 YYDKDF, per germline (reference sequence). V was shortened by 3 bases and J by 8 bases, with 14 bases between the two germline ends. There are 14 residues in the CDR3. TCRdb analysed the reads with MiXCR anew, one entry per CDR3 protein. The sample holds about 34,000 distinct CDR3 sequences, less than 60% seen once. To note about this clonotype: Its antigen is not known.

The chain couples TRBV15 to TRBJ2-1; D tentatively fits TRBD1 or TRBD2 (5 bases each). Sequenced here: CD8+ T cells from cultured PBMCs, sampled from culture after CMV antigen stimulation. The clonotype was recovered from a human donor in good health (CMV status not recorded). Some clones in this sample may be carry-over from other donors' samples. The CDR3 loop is CATSRQTASHEQFF. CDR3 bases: TGTGCCACCAGCAGGCAGACAGCTAGCCATGAGCAGTTCTTC.